This TCR beta chain appears in the sequencing data of a study of coeliac disease. The study, taken as a whole, reports: Most TRB amino acid sequences occurred in only one sample. The authors considered this approach unsuitable for unbiased detection of gliadin-specific T cells.

Cells were frozen in aliquots of roughly 530,000, and one aliquot per fraction was sequenced. As to this clone: Its matching antigen is unknown.

The repertoire was sequenced with immunoSEQ multiplex PCR; TCRdb's copy has only in-frame clones and lacks some. Of around 9,000 clones in the sample, roughly two thirds were seen once. The TCR originated in a woman aged 55-69 years with celiac disease. What was sequenced was lamina propria lymphocytes from the gut.

CDR3 coding DNA: TGTGCCAGCAGCCAAGTAGGGACAGGGGGCGCAGATACGCAGTATTTT. Translation gives CASSQVGTGGADTQYF. The chain has TRBV14 and TRBJ2-3, with 12 bases that match TRBD1. The germline CDR1 and CDR2 sequences are SGHDN and FVKESK. V was pared by 1 base and J by 4 bases, with 3 bases of the junction left unmatched. The CDR3 totals 16 residues.